This T cell receptor beta chain emerged from a study of blood T cells in healthy people across ages. Every donor gave roughly 9.6 milliliters of peripheral blood. A second about 6 to 12 cycle PCR used barcoded and J-beta primers. The authors tagged each cDNA molecule using a template-switch adaptor with 12 random nucleotides. Sequencing yielded, for each sample, at least 3 million paired-end reads carrying CDR3. TCRdb processed the 5' RACE reads anew with MiXCR; each CDR3 protein has one entry. The sample has some 1,800,000 distinct CDR3 sequences, about two fifths seen once; the top ten hold 20% to 25%. As for this clonotype: The antigen remains unidentified.

The CDR3 length is 17 residues. In germline, CDR1 is SGHRS, CDR2 YFSETQ. J was trimmed by 6 bases and V by 0 bases; bases with no gene match: 10. Study results and limitations: Shifts in expanded clonotypes may have been confounded by donor CMV status, which was unknown.

The receptor was derived from a human donor in good health. Sequencing was performed on blood. The chain employs TRBV5-1 and TRBJ1-2; 11 bases are a match to TRBD1. The CDR3 protein is CASSLDVWTGGDDGYTF. The CDR3, as DNA: TGCGCCAGCAGCTTGGATGTTTGGACAGGGGGCGACGATGGCTACACCTTC.